A single sample gave rise to the 22 T cell receptor beta chains below, sequenced in a study of cytomegalovirus exposure and HLA in healthy donors. The method was immunoSEQ multiplex PCR; TCRdb's version includes in-frame clones alone and lacks a portion of them. The sample has 100,000 to 150,000 clones, approximately 92% seen once. The sequencing input was PBMCs. The receptors were sampled from a woman aged 18-35 years in good health and CMV-seronegative.

The rearrangement joins TRBV25-1 to TRBJ1-2; unclear D gene. The V gene's germline CDR1 is MGHDK and CDR2 SYGVNS. V was cut by 3 bases and J by 7 bases, with 18 bases left in between. CDR3 length equals 15 residues. CDR3 protein: CASSDSSRGAGGYTF. In nucleotides, the CDR3 is TGTGCCAGCAGTGACTCTAGTCGGGGAGCAGGTGGCTACACCTTC.

The chain couples TRBV11-2 to TRBJ2-1, with D possibly being TRBD2 (6 bases). The V end lost 5 bases, the J end lost 4 bases, and 15 bases lay between the germline ends. Germline V gene lookup returns CDR1 SGHAT and CDR2 FQNNGV. The CDR3 is 15 amino acids. This CDR3 reads CASSPGGAPYNEQFF. CDR3 DNA: TGTGCCAGCAGCCCCGGCGGGGCTCCTTACAATGAGCAGTTCTTC.

V is TRBV4-3 and J is TRBJ2-2; 7 bases align to TRBD1. Germline V gives CDR1 LGHNA, CDR2 YSLEER. J was trimmed by 7 bases and V by 0 bases; bases with no gene match: 11. This CDR3 spans 17 amino acids. CDR3 bases: TGCGCCAGCAGCCAAGATCCCGTGACAGGGAACGGCGGGGAGCTGTTTTTT. It is translated as CASSQDPVTGNGGELFF.

This chain joins TRBV27 and TRBJ2-1; TRBD2 matches at 11 bases. The CDR3 runs 12 residues. Trimming removed 4 bases from V and 14 bases from J; junction bases left unmatched: 4. The germline V gene has CDR1 MNHEY and CDR2 SMNVEV (reference sequence). DNA of the CDR3: TGTGCCAGCAGTTCGACTAGCGGGACTGAGTTCTTC. Amino acid sequence: CASSSTSGTEFF.

This chain uses TRBV6-5 with TRBJ2-7, with TRBD2 as a possible D gene (6 bases). The V gene's germline CDR1 is MNHEY and CDR2 SVGAGI. The CDR3 runs 15 residues. V lost 6 bases to trimming and J lost 4 bases, with 19 bases between them. For the CDR3, the DNA is TGTGCCAGCAGACTTGGGGGGTTAACTACTTACGAGCAGTACTTC. Amino acids: CASRLGGLTTYEQYF.

This chain joins TRBV10-3 and TRBJ2-7, with D perhaps TRBD1 (5 bases). The CDR3 consists of 14 residues. Trimming took 3 bases from V and 1 from J, leaving 10 bases between them. Germline CDR1 ENHRY, CDR2 SYGVKD. The CDR3 loop reads CAISDRGGSYEQYF. The CDR3 nucleotides read TGTGCCATCAGTGATAGGGGCGGTTCCTACGAGCAGTACTTC.

This rearrangement joins TRBV25-1 to TRBJ2-7; 9 positions agree with TRBD2. Germline V gene sequence: CDR1 MGHDK, CDR2 SYGVNS. The CDR3 consists of 13 residues. The V and J ends lost 2 bases and 7 bases, in that order; junction bases with no gene match: 3. CDR3 DNA sequence: TGTGCCAGCAGTGAAGCGGGAGGGTGGGAGCAGTACTTC. It encodes CASSEAGGWEQYF.

This rearrangement joins TRBV10-1 to TRBJ2-1; D is perhaps TRBD1 (5 bases). CDR3 length: 12 amino acids. V was shortened by 3 bases and J by 7 bases, with 7 bases between the two germline ends. Germline-derived CDR1 and CDR2 are WNHNN and SYGVQD (reference sequence). CDR3 sequence (DNA): TGCGCCAGCAGTGATGGGGCGAATGAGCAGTTCTTC. Translating gives CASSDGANEQFF.

CDR3 amino acids: CASSFRSTDTQYF. The CDR3 nucleotides read TGTGCCAGCAGTTTCAGAAGCACAGATACGCAGTATTTT. V gene TRBV27 combines with J gene TRBJ2-3; D uncertain. Trimming cost V 3 bases and J 0 bases, with 4 bases left between them. This CDR3 comprises 13 residues. The germline CDR1 and CDR2 sequences are MNHEY and SMNVEV (reference sequence).

The chain carries TRBV4-3 and TRBJ1-1; D not certain. The CDR3 spans 15 residues. Germline lookup yields CDR1 LGHNA and CDR2 YSLEER. The ends were cut back, 1 base at V and 10 bases at J, with 19 bases in the middle. The CDR3 region has the DNA TGCGCCAGCAGCCAAGGTCCGTTGGTCGGAGCGGGAGCTTTCTTT. It translates to CASSQGPLVGAGAFF.

This chain joins TRBV4-1 and TRBJ1-4, with a possible D match to TRBD1 (5 bases). This CDR3 region has 13 residues. Germline values: CDR1 MGHRA, CDR2 YSYEKL. V was pared by 4 bases and J by 6 bases, with 9 bases between. The CDR3 nucleotides read TGCGCCAGCAGCCTCGGGGGTTATGAAAAACTGTTTTTT. It specifies CASSLGGYEKLFF.

The chain recombines TRBV5-1 with TRBJ2-3; no clear D gene. CDR3 size: 14 residues. V was clipped by 2 bases and J by 1 base, with 8 bases between them. Germline CDR1 SGHRS, CDR2 YFSETQ. CDR3 nucleotide sequence: TGCGCCAGCAGCTTAACCGTAGGCACAGATACGCAGTATTTT. Protein sequence: CASSLTVGTDTQYF.

The V call is TRBV10-3, the J call TRBJ2-1; unclear D gene. The CDR3 is 14 residues long. From germline, CDR1 is ENHRY and CDR2 SYGVKD. Deletions cut 8 bases from V and 4 bases from J, with 15 bases between. CDR3 DNA: TGTGCCATCGCCGCGGAAACCCTATACAATGAGCAGTTCTTC. It encodes CAIAAETLYNEQFF.

The chain links TRBV27 to TRBJ2-7; possible D gene TRBD1, 5 bases. V lost 2 bases and J 5 bases, leaving 10 bases between the germline ends. The CDR3 runs 13 residues. The V gene's germline CDR1 is MNHEY and CDR2 SMNVEV (reference sequence). DNA of the CDR3: TGTGCCAGCAGTTTAGTCGTAGGGGACGAGCAGTACTTC. Translation: CASSLVVGDEQYF.

The chain links TRBV25-1 to TRBJ2-5, with TRBD2 identical over 10 bases. CDR1 is MGHDK and CDR2 is SYGVNS in the germline V gene. The CDR3 contains 12 residues. Germline trimming cut 6 bases from V and 12 bases from J; bases unmatched to any gene: 7. The DNA of the CDR3 is TGTGCCAGCAGCCTAGCGGGAGAGCTCGAGTACTTC. This gives the protein CASSLAGELEYF.

The V gene is TRBV29-1, the J gene TRBJ1-4; D gene uncertain. V dropped 7 bases and J dropped 7 bases, with 16 bases sitting between them. The CDR3 covers 13 residues. CDR1 is SQVTM, CDR2 ANQGSEA, per germline. The CDR3 here is CSAPEEIGEKLFF. CDR3 DNA sequence: TGCAGCGCTCCGGAGGAGATTGGTGAAAAACTGTTTTTT.

The chain uses TRBV6-6 and TRBJ1-1; D not resolved. With 7 bases removed from V and 1 base from J, the gap between germline ends came to 10 bases. The CDR3 contains 13 residues. The germline V gene encodes CDR1 MNHNY and CDR2 SVGAGI (reference sequence). In nucleotides, the CDR3 is TGTGCCAGCACTCAGGCTGAGAACACTGAAGCTTTCTTT. Its translation: CASTQAENTEAFF.

The rearrangement links TRBV28 to TRBJ2-7; TRBD2 is a possible D gene (6 bases). Per germline, CDR1 MDHEN and CDR2 SYDVKM. The CDR3 runs 13 residues. Trimming stripped 8 bases from V and 3 bases from J, with 14 bases between. The CDR3 sequence: CASSQRALYEQYF. For the CDR3, the DNA is TGTGCCAGCTCGCAGCGGGCTCTCTACGAGCAGTACTTC. Full variable domain (missing parts from reference TRBV28 and TRBJ2-7): DVKVTQSSRYLVKRTGEKVFLECVQDMDHENMFWYRQDPGLGLRLIYFSYDVKMKEKGDIPEGYSVSREKKERFSLILESASTNQTSMYLCASSQRALYEQYFGPGTRLTVT.

The chain uses TRBV5-1 and TRBJ2-5; a possible D gene is TRBD2 (5 bases). Trimming left V 0 bases short and J 4 bases short, with 13 bases between. Germline V lookup: CDR1 SGHRS, CDR2 YFSETQ. The CDR3 is 15 residues long. CDR3 protein: CASSLAPTRIETQYF. Written as DNA, the CDR3 is TGCGCCAGCAGCTTGGCCCCAACTAGGATAGAGACCCAGTACTTC. Using reference TRBV5-1 and TRBJ2-5 for the parts outside the CDR3, the full variable domain is KAGVTQTPRYLIKTRGQQVTLSCSPISGHRSVSWYQQTPGQGLQFLFEYFSETQRNKGNFPGRFSGRQFSNSRSEMNVSTLELGDSALYLCASSLAPTRIETQYFGPGTRLLVL.

The rearrangement links TRBV28 to TRBJ1-4; TRBD1 is a possible D gene (5 bases). The CDR3 is 16 residues long. Looked up from germline, CDR1 is MDHEN and CDR2 is SYDVKM. V dropped 3 bases and J dropped 7 bases, with 18 bases sitting between them. The CDR3, as DNA: TGTGCCAGCAGTTTGTTTGATGTAGGGACTGCTGAAAAACTGTTTTTT. It specifies CASSLFDVGTAEKLFF.

The genes are TRBV11-2 and TRBJ2-7, with D perhaps TRBD1 (6 bases). V was shortened by 1 base and J by 4 bases, with 14 bases between the two germline ends. The germline V gene encodes CDR1 SGHAT and CDR2 FQNNGV. The CDR3 is 15 amino acids. The CDR3 protein is CASSLVRDIRYEQYF. The CDR3 bases are TGTGCCAGCAGCTTAGTCCGGGACATAAGATACGAGCAGTACTTC.

A single count supports this clone. The J gene is TRBJ2-7, the V gene TRBV4-1; 9 nucleotides line up with TRBD2. Germline V gene lookup returns CDR1 MGHRA and CDR2 YSYEKL. The V segment lost 1 base and the J segment 3 bases; nucleotides outside the gene matches: 7. The CDR3 is 16 amino acids. The CDR3 reads CASSQGETSGLYEQYF. The CDR3 DNA sequence: TGCGCCAGCAGCCAAGGGGAAACTAGCGGGCTCTACGAGCAGTACTTC.